This T cell receptor beta chain was captured by sequencing in a study of blood T cells in healthy people across ages. Together with a sample-barcoded 5' primer, a J-beta primer mix was included in a second PCR lasting roughly 6 to 12 cycles. Every cDNA was tagged by a template-switch adaptor with 12 random nucleotides. Each CDR3 protein is one row after TCRdb ran MiXCR on the 5' RACE reads. The data contain 750,000 to 1,000,000 distinct CDR3 sequences, 29% of them seen just once; the ten biggest clones take up 10%. This clonotype has just one count. Germline V gene lookup returns CDR1 DFQATT and CDR2 SNEGSKA (reference sequence). This CDR3 is 15 amino acids long. The data also belong to a second study, concerning T cells of mothers and their children. That work contributes: Three healthy Caucasian mothers and their six children were the donors. According to the study, all extracted RNA entered cDNA synthesis at roughly 1.5 ug per 15 ul. Second-PCR primer M1S introduced sample barcodes and 2-4 random nucleotides.

The chain links TRBV20-1 to TRBJ2-5; 10 nucleotides align to TRBD2. The J call may be in error: the DNA end matches TRBJ2-7 better. This TCR was recovered from a woman in her thirties or forties in good health. The specimen was blood. This CDR3 is CSAIGASGGNYEQYF. The CDR3 DNA reads TGCAGTGCTATCGGGGCTAGCGGGGGCAACTACGAGCAGTACTTC.